The 19 T cell receptor beta chains below all came from one sample that was sequenced in a study of shared clonotypes between healthy human individuals. The table came from immunoSEQ multiplex PCR; TCRdb's copy has only in-frame clones and leaves some out. The repertoire includes nearly 2 million clones, roughly 95% of them detected once, and 1.2% sits in the top ten. Only CD45RO-negative cells positively selected for CCR7 counted as naive CD8 cells, so terminally differentiated effector memory CD45RA+ cells were excluded. The sample consisted of naive CD8+ T cells sorted from blood. These receptors were obtained from a man aged 18-30 years in good health.

The chain links TRBV6-5 to TRBJ2-7; maybe TRBD2 (6 bases). Germline CDR1 reads MNHEY; CDR2 reads SVGAGI. This CDR3 contains 14 residues. With 6 bases removed from V and 5 bases from J, the gap between germline ends came to 17 bases. CDR3 region: CASRATRADNEQYF. The DNA for the CDR3 is TGTGCCAGCAGGGCGACTAGGGCTGATAACGAGCAGTACTTC.

The gene calls are TRBV4-3 and TRBJ1-4; D is possibly TRBD1 (5 bases). V gave up 2 bases and J gave up 4 bases, with 11 bases separating them. Per germline, CDR1 LGHNA and CDR2 YSLEER. The CDR3 extends over 15 amino acids. For the CDR3, the DNA is TGCGCCAGCAGCCAACTGACAGTGAATAATGAAAAACTGTTTTTT. Residues: CASSQLTVNNEKLFF.

The rearrangement uses TRBV9 and TRBJ2-3; perhaps TRBD2 as D (6 bases). V shed 4 bases and J shed 4 bases, with 13 bases lying between them. Germline CDR1 and CDR2: SGDLS and YYNGEE. The CDR3 runs to 14 residues. CDR3 bases: TGTGCCAGCAGCTCAGATGGGGGGTCAGATACGCAGTATTTT. It is translated as CASSSDGGSDTQYF.

For this clone: Other DNA sequences of this sample code for an identical CDR3. The V call is TRBV11-2, the J call TRBJ2-7; D perhaps matches TRBD2 (6 bases). The CDR3 covers 13 residues. From germline, CDR1 is SGHAT and CDR2 FQNNGV. V shed 5 bases and J shed 1 base, with 9 bases lying between them. The CDR3 DNA is TGTGCCAGCAGCCTCGGGGGATCCTACGAGCAGTACTTC. This translates into CASSLGGSYEQYF.

V and J are TRBV30 and TRBJ2-2, with D perhaps given as TRBD1 or TRBD2 (5 bases each). The CDR3 has 13 amino acids. Germline CDR1 and CDR2: GTSNPN and SVGIG (reference sequence). Trimming cost V 4 bases and J 5 bases, with 11 bases left between them. The CDR3 DNA reads TGTGCCTGGATGGGGACGGGGACCGGGGAGCTGTTTTTT. Protein sequence: CAWMGTGTGELFF.

The genes are TRBV28 and TRBJ2-5, with 7 bases that match TRBD1. Unmatched junction bases numbered 12, after V lost 9 bases and J lost 2 bases. Germline CDR1 and CDR2: MDHEN and SYDVKM. This CDR3 is 15 amino acids long. In DNA, the CDR3 is TGTGCCAGTTGGGGCAGGGGGAGCCCGCAAGAGACCCAGTACTTC. This sequence encodes CASWGRGSPQETQYF.

A note on this clone: One end of the junction does not line up with germline, which may come from a read error. The chain combines TRBV7-7 with TRBJ2-2, with TRBD1 matching over 11 bases. Per the germline V gene, CDR1 is SSHAT and CDR2 is FNYEAQ (reference sequence). The CDR3 runs to 15 residues. CDR3 amino acids: CASSRGQGESGELFF. Here the CDR3 DNA reads TGTGCTAGCAGTCGGGGACAGGGGGAATCCGGGGAGCTGTTTTTT.

This sequence joins TRBV5-6 and TRBJ2-7, with TRBD2 identical over 7 bases. This CDR3 contains 14 residues. V lost 4 bases, J lost 2 bases, and 6 bases stayed unmatched. The V gene's germline CDR1 is SGHDT and CDR2 YYEEEE. This chain's CDR3 is CASSLGLTPYEQYF. The CDR3 DNA reads TGTGCCAGCAGCCTGGGACTAACACCCTACGAGCAGTACTTC.

The chain couples TRBV25-1 to TRBJ2-7, with D maybe TRBD1 (5 bases). The CDR3 has 12 amino acids. Per the germline V gene, CDR1 is MGHDK and CDR2 is SYGVNS. Deletions cut 2 bases from V and 3 bases from J, with 5 bases between. The CDR3 sequence is CASSEQGYEQYF. The CDR3 bases are TGTGCCAGCAGTGAACAGGGCTACGAGCAGTACTTC.

This sequence joins TRBV4-1 and TRBJ1-1, with D maybe TRBD1 (5 bases). CDR1 and CDR2 from the germline V gene are MGHRA and YSYEKL. There are 15 residues in the CDR3. V lost 1 base and J lost 2, with 11 bases in between. For the CDR3, the DNA is TGCGCCAGCAGCCAAGGATGGGGCATTAACACTGAAGCTTTCTTT. This codes for CASSQGWGINTEAFF.

The chain combines TRBV27 with TRBJ2-1, with D perhaps matching TRBD1 or TRBD2 (5 bases each). This CDR3 comprises 15 residues. The ends were cut back, 2 bases at V and 8 bases at J, with 16 bases in the middle. Looked up from germline, CDR1 is MNHEY and CDR2 is SMNVEV (reference sequence). In DNA, the CDR3 is TGTGCCAGCAGTTTACAGGGACCCCCGGGGCATGAGCAGTTCTTC. Its protein product is CASSLQGPPGHEQFF.

Comment on this clone: Other DNA sequences in the same sample also yield this CDR3. This sequence joins TRBV9 and TRBJ1-3; D ambiguous. The germline V gene has CDR1 SGDLS and CDR2 YYNGEE. The V and J ends lost 0 bases and 1 base respectively, with 8 bases between them. The CDR3 contains 15 residues. In DNA, the CDR3 is TGTGCCAGCAGCGTAGCATCTGGGTCTGGAAACACCATATATTTT. It codes for CASSVASGSGNTIYF.

As for this clone: Other DNA sequences of this sample code for an identical CDR3. The chain couples TRBV25-1 to TRBJ1-2; D call uncertain. The CDR3 is 12 residues long. V lost 1 base to trimming and J lost 4 bases, with 4 bases between them. The germline gives CDR1 MGHDK, CDR2 SYGVNS. This CDR3 is CASSESGYGYTF. The CDR3 nucleotides read TGTGCCAGCAGTGAATCAGGCTATGGCTACACCTTC.

V gene TRBV2 combines with J gene TRBJ2-3; D possibly corresponds to TRBD1 (8 bases). The length of the CDR3 is 20 residues. From germline, CDR1 is SNHLY and CDR2 FYNNEI. The germline V and J ends were trimmed by 6 bases and 1 base, with 29 bases remaining between them. CDR3 sequence: CASSLPGGTSVDRGTDTQYF. CDR3 DNA sequence: TGTGCCAGCAGCCTACCGGGGGGAACAAGCGTGGACAGGGGCACAGATACGCAGTATTTT.

J is TRBJ1-1 and V is TRBV7-6; D ambiguous. Germline CDR1 and CDR2: SGHVS and FNYEAQ. This CDR3 has 11 amino acids. Trimming cost V 2 bases and J 9 bases, with 7 bases left between them. The CDR3 here is CASSLPPQAFF. CDR3 coding DNA: TGTGCCAGCAGCTTACCTCCTCAAGCTTTCTTT.

The V and J genes are TRBV7-9 and TRBJ2-7; the D gene is possibly TRBD2 (5 bases). V lost 0 bases and J lost 1, with 7 bases in between. The V gene's germline CDR1 is SEHNR and CDR2 FQNEAQ (reference sequence). This CDR3 comprises 14 residues. CDR3 in amino acids: CASSLAERSYEQYF. CDR3 nucleotide sequence: TGTGCCAGCAGCTTAGCGGAGCGGTCCTACGAGCAGTACTTC.

The chain links TRBV27 to TRBJ1-5; D is ambiguous. This CDR3 comprises 15 residues. V was shortened by 5 bases and J by 3 bases, with 14 bases between the two germline ends. Germline CDR1 and CDR2: MNHEY and SMNVEV (reference sequence). The CDR3 sequence: CASSPRGGFNQPQHF. CDR3 DNA: TGTGCCAGCAGTCCTCGAGGCGGCTTCAATCAGCCCCAGCATTTT.

The chain couples TRBV6-5 to TRBJ2-7; D gene ambiguous. Germline assignment: CDR1 MNHEY and CDR2 SVGAGI. The CDR3 spans 15 residues. Trimming shortened V by 4 bases and J by 0 bases, and 13 bases separated the two germline ends. CDR3 amino acids: CASSLSGASSYEQYF. Here the CDR3 DNA reads TGTGCCAGCAGTTTATCTGGCGCGAGCTCCTACGAGCAGTACTTC.

The rearrangement joins TRBV30 to TRBJ2-5; 9 positions match TRBD1. CDR3 length: 13 amino acids. Germline V gene sequence: CDR1 GTSNPN, CDR2 SVGIG (reference sequence). Trimming at V came to 3 bases and at J to 6 bases, leaving 5 bases not matched to a gene. The CDR3 is CAWSTGGMQTQYF. The CDR3 nucleotides are TGTGCCTGGAGCACAGGGGGCATGCAGACCCAGTACTTC.